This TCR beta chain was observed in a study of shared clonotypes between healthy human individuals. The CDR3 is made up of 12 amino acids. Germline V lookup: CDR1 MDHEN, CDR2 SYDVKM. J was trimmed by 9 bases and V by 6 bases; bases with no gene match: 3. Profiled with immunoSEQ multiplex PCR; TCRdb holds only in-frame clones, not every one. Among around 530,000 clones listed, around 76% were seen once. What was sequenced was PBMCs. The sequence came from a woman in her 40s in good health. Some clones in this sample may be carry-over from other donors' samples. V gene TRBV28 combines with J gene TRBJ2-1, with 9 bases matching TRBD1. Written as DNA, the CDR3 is TGTGCCAGCAGCACGACAGGGGGTGAGCAGTTCTTC. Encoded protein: CASSTTGGEQFF.